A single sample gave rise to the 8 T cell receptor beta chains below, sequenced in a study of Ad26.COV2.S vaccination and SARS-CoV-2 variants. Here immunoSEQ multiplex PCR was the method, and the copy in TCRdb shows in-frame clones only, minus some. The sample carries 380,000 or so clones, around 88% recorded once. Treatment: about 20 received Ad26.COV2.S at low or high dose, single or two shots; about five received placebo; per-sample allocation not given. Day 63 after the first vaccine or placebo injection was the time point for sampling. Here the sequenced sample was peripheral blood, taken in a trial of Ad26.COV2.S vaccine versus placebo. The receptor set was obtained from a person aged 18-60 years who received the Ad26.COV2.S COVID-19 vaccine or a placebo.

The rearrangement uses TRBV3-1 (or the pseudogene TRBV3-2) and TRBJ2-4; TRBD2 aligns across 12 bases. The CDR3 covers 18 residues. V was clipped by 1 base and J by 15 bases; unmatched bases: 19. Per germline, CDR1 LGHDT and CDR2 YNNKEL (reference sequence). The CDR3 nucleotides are TGTGCCAGCAGCCAAGGGAGTAGTCGAAGGACTAGCGGGATCCGCCGGTACTTC. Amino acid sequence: CASSQGSSRRTSGIRRYF.

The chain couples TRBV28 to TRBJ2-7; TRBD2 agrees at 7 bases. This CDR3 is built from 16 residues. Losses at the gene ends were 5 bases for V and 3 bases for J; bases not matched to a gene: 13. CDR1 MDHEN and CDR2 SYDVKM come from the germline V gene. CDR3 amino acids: CASSHRPGLYSYEQYF. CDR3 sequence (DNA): TGTGCCAGCAGTCACCGGCCGGGACTATATAGCTACGAGCAGTACTTC.

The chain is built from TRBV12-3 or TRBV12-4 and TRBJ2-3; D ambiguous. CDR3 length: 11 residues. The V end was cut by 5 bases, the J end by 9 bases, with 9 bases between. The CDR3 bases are TGTGCCAGCAGTCAGGAGCGCACGCAGTATTTT. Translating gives CASSQERTQYF.

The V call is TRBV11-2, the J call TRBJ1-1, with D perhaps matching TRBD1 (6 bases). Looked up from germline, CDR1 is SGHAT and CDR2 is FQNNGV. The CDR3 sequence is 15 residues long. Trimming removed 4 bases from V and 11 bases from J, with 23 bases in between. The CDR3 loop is CASSSLGGGSDDAFF. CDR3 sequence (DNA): TGTGCCAGCAGCTCATTGGGAGGGGGGTCAGATGACGCTTTCTTT. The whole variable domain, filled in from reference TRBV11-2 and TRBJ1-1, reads EAGVAQSPRYKIIEKRQSVAFWCNPISGHATLYWYQQILGQGPKLLIQFQNNGVVDDSQLPKDRFSAERLKGVDSTLKIQPAKLEDSAVYLCASSSLGGGSDDAFFGQGTRLTVV.

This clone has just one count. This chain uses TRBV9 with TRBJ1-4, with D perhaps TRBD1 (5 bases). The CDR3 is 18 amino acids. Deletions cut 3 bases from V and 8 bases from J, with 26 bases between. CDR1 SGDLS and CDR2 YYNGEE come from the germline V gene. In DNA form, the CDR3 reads TGTGCCAGCAGCGGGCACCCGGGGGACCCCCCAGGGTCCGAAAAACTGTTTTTT. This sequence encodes CASSGHPGDPPGSEKLFF.

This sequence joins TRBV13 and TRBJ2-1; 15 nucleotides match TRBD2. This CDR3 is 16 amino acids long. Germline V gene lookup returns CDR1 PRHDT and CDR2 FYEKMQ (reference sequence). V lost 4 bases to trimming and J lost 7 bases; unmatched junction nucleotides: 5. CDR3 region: CASSSTGLAGGNEQFF. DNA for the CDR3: TGTGCCAGCAGCTCTACGGGACTAGCGGGAGGAAATGAGCAGTTCTTC.

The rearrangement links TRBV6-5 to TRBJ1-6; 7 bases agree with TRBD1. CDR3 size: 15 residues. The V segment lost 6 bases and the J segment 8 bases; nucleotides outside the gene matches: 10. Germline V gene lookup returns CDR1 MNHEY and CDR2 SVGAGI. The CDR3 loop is CASSASGTDYSPLHF. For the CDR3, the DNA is TGTGCCAGCAGCGCCTCAGGGACAGATTATTCACCCCTCCACTTT.

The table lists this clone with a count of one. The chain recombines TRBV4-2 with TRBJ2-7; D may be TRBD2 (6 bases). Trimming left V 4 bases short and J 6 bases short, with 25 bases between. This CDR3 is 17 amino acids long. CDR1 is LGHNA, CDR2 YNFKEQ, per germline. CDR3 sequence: CASSPARSGPSEGEQYF. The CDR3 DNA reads TGTGCCAGCAGCCCGGCCCGCTCAGGGCCCTCGGAGGGCGAGCAGTACTTC.